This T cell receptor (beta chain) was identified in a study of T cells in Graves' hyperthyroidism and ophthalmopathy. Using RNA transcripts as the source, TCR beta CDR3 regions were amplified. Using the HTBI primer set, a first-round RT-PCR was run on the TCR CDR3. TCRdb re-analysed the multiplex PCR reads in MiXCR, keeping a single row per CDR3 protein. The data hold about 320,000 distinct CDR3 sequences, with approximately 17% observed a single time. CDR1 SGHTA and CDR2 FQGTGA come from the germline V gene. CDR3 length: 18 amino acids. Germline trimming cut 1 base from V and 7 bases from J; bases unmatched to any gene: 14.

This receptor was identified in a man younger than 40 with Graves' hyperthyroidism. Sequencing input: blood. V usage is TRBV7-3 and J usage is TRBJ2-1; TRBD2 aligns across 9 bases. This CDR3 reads CASSLNSIAGASGNEQFF. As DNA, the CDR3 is TGTGCCAGCAGCTTAAATTCCATAGCGGGAGCCTCGGGGAATGAGCAGTTCTTC.